This T cell receptor beta chain was identified during a study of T cell repertoires in cytomegalovirus infection. Study-wide context: Through public TCR beta signatures, both CMV infection and matching HLA type were indicated.

Notes on this clonotype: Its specificity is unknown.

J gave up 9 bases and V 0 bases, and 6 bases lay outside the gene matches. This CDR3 contains 15 residues. Germline values: CDR1 SNHLY, CDR2 FYNNEI. Overall study results and limits: The study identified carriers of CMV plus the relevant HLA from cumulative public TCR beta family frequency.

One entry per CDR3 protein results from TCRdb running MiXCR on the reads. This sample carries more than 650,000 distinct CDR3 sequences, 35% of them seen once, and the ten largest clones take roughly 2.9%. The V gene is TRBV2, the J gene TRBJ2-1, with 9 bases aligning to TRBD2. Sequencing input: PBMCs. This clonotype originated in a human donor in good health (CMV status not recorded). Some clones in this sample may be carry-over from other donors' samples. The CDR3 DNA reads as TGTGCCAGCAGTGAAGCAGTTAGCGGGAGAGGTGAGCAGTTCTTC. Its translation: CASSEAVSGRGEQFF.